A selection of T cell receptor beta chains follows, all from one sample in a study of blood T cell repertoires in COVID-19. Assay used: immunoSEQ multiplex PCR; TCRdb lists only in-frame clones, some missing. The data show 300,000 or so clones, roughly 85% seen once. The sample was PBMCs or T cells enriched from blood (not recorded which). The receptors were sampled from a woman in her twenties or thirties who had recovered from COVID-19. Each CDR3 is given with its conserved first and last residue.

>TRBV5-8|TRBJ1-3
CASSQTRGNSGNTIYF
>TRBV5-1|TRBJ1-2
CASSLDPGGYTF
>TRBV7-3|TRBJ2-7
CASSLLLCRGPYEQYF
>TRBV9|TRBJ2-2
CASSASGGLATGELFF
>TRBV6-1|TRBJ1-6
CASSEGNNSPLHF
>TRBV18|TRBJ1-1
CASSLQSGGGTEAFF
>TRBV10-3|TRBJ2-1
CAISEGTASYNEQFF
>TRBV4-3|TRBJ2-4
CASSQMTGITVGIQYF
>TRBV27|TRBJ2-1
CATRGPSYNEQFF
>TRBV11-3|TRBJ2-7
CASSIRTGDAYEQYF
>TRBV6-6|TRBJ1-5
CASSHRPRQGQPQHF
>TRBV5-4|TRBJ1-1
CASSPLPTAKMNTEAFF
>TRBV15|TRBJ2-7
CATAWTPESWEQYF
>TRBV9|TRBJ1-6
CASSVAGADSPLHF
>TRBV30|TRBJ1-3
CAWSVSYSGNTIYF
>TRBV15|TRBJ2-1
CATSRDGGARPPHEQFF
>TRBV5-1|TRBJ1-6
CASSLGGVSSYNSPLHF
>TRBV11-2|TRBJ2-2
CASQEGWYTGELFF
>TRBV6-6|TRBJ1-5
CASSSLSSGYRQPQHF
>TRBV7-2|TRBJ2-3
CASSLLAGASTDTQYF
>TRBV5-1|TRBJ2-1
CASSLGQTYNEQFF
>TRBV30|TRBJ2-3
CAWTRGGPDTQYF
>TRBV7-2|TRBJ1-2
CASSFGQNIYGYTF
>TRBV15|TRBJ1-1
CATSRPAGRNTEAFF
>TRBV5-4|TRBJ2-6
CASSLDRVGANVLTF
>TRBV5-1|TRBJ1-1
CASSPTGGDLGTEAFF
>TRBV10-3|TRBJ2-3
CAIMGPSTDTQYF
>TRBV5-1|TRBJ2-3
CASKHRMADTQYF
>TRBV9|TRBJ1-1
CASSVGTGTGGRRTEAFF
>TRBV5-1|TRBJ2-3
CASSLGTGLSTDTQYF
>TRBV2|TRBJ2-7
CASGAGQSSYEQYF
>TRBV10-3|TRBJ2-7
CATKGQGYEQYF
>TRBV7-8|TRBJ2-2
CASSASGTASNTGELFF
>TRBV5-1|TRBJ1-1
CASSYPGQGAGTEAFF
>TRBV7-8|TRBJ1-4
CASSSLRGEKLFF
>TRBV30|TRBJ2-3
CAWSRGSGADTQYF
>TRBV6-5|TRBJ1-1
CASSYFGNTEAFF
>TRBV7-2|TRBJ1-6
CASSLSRDSPLHF
>TRBV7-9|TRBJ2-5
CASSFFLETQYF
>TRBV9|TRBJ1-2
CASTTYQNYGYTF
>TRBV6-2/TRBV6-3|TRBJ1-5
CASSTDIINQPQHF
>TRBV19|TRBJ1-4
CASSIVLRTNEKLFF
>TRBV19|TRBJ2-7
CASSIEGTLTYEQYF